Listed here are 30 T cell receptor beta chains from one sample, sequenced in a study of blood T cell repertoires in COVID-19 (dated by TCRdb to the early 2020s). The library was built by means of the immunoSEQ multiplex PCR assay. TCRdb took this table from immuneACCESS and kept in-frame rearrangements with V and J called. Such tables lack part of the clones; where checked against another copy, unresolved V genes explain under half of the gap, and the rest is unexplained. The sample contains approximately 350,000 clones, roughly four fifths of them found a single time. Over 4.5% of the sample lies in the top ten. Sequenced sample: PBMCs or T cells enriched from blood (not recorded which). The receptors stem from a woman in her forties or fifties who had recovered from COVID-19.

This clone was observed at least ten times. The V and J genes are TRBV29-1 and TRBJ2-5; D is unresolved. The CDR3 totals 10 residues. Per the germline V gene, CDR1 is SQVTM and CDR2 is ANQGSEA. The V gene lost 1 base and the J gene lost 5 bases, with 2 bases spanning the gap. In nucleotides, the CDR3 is TGCAGCGTTGAAGCGGAGACCCAGTACTTC. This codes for CSVEAETQYF.

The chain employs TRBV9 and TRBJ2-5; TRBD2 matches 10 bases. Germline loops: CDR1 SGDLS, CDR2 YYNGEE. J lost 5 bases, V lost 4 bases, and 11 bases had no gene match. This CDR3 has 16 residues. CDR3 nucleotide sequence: TGTGCCAGCAGCTCGACGACTAGCGGGTTAGGGGAGACCCAGTACTTC. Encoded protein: CASSSTTSGLGETQYF.

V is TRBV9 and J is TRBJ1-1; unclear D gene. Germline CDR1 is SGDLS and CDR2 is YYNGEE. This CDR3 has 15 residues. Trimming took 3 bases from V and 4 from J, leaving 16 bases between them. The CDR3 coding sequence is TGTGCCAGCAGCGCTGACGGAGGACGCGGCACTGAAGCTTTCTTT. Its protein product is CASSADGGRGTEAFF.

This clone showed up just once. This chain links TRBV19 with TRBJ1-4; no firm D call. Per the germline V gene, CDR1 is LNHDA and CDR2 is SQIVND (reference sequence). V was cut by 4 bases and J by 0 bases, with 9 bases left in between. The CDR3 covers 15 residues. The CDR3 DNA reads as TGTGCCAGTAGTACCAGAAGTGCAACTAATGAAAAACTGTTTTTT. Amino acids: CASSTRSATNEKLFF.

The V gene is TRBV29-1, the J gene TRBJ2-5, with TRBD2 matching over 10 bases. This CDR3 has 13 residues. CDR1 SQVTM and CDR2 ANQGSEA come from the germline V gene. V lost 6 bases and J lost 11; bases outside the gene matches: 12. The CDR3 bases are TGCAGCGTGCCGTCAGGTAGCGGGAGGAGGCAGTACTTC. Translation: CSVPSGSGRRQYF.

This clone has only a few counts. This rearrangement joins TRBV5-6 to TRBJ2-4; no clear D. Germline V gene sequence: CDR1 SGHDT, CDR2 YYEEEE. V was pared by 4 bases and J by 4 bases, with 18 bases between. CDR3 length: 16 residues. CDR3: CASSPHDIWQKNIQYF. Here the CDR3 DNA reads TGTGCCAGCAGCCCTCATGATATTTGGCAGAAAAACATTCAGTACTTC.

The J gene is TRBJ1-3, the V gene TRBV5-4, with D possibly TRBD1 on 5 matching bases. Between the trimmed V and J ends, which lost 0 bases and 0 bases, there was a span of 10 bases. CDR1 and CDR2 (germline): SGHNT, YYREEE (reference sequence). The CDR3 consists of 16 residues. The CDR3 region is CASSLVGGVSGNTIYF. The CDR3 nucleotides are TGTGCCAGCAGCTTGGTCGGGGGGGTCTCTGGAAACACCATATATTTT.

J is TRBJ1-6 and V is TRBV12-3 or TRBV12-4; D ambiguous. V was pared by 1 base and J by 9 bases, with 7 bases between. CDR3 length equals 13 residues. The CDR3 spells CASSLGESSPLHF. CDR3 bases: TGTGCCAGCAGTTTAGGGGAGTCTTCACCCCTCCACTTT.

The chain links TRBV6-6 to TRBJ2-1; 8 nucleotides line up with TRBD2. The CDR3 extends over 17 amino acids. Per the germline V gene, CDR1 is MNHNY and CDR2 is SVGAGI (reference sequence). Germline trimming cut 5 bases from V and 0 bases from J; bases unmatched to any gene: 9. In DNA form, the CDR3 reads TGTGCCAGCAGTCCCCGACTAGCGCGAAGCTCCTACAATGAGCAGTTCTTC. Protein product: CASSPRLARSSYNEQFF.

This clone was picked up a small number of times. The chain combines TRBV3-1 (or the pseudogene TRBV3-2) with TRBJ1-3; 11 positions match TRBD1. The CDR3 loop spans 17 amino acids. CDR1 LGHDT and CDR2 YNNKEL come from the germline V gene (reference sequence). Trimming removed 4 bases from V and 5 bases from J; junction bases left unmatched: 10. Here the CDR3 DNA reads TGTGCCAGCAGCCTCGGGACAGGGGGACTTACCCGAAACACCATATATTTT. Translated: CASSLGTGGLTRNTIYF.

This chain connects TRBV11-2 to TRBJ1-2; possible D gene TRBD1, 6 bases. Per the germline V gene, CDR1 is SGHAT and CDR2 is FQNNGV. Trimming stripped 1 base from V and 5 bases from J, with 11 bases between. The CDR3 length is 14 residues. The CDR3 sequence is CASSLGGGPYGYTF. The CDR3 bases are TGTGCCAGCAGCTTAGGAGGGGGACCGTATGGCTACACCTTC.

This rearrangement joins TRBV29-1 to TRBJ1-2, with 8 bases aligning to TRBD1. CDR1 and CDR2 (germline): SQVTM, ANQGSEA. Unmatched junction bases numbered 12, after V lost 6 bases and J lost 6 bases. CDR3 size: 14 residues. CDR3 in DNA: TGCAGCGTCTCCGGACAGGGATCGTTTAATGGCTACACCTTC. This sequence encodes CSVSGQGSFNGYTF. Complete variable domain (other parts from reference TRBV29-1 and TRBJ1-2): SAVISQKPSRDICQRGTSLTIQCQVDSQVTMMFWYRQQPGQSLTLIATANQGSEATYESGFVIDKFPISRPNLTFSTLTVSNMSPEDSSIYLCSVSGQGSFNGYTFGSGTRLTVV.

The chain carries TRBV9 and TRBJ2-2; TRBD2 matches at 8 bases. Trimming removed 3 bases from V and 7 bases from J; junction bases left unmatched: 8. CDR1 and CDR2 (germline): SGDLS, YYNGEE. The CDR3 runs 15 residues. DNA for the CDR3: TGTGCCAGCAGCGAGACGGGACTAGTGGACGGGGAGCTGTTTTTT. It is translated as CASSETGLVDGELFF.

The chain's CDR3 is CASSQRTGGGNEQFF. CDR3 bases: TGCGCCAGCAGCCAGAGGACAGGGGGAGGGAATGAGCAGTTCTTC. The genes are TRBV5-1 and TRBJ2-1; 10 positions match TRBD1. The CDR3 length is 15 residues. V was pared by 4 bases and J by 7 bases, with 8 bases of the junction left unmatched. CDR1 and CDR2 from the germline V gene are SGHRS and YFSETQ.

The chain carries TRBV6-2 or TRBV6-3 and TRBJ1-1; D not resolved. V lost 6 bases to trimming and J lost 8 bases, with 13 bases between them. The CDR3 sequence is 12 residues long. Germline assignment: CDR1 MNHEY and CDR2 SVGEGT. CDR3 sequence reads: CASSLLGREAFF. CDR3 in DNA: TGTGCCAGCAGCCTACTCGGTCGCGAAGCTTTCTTT.

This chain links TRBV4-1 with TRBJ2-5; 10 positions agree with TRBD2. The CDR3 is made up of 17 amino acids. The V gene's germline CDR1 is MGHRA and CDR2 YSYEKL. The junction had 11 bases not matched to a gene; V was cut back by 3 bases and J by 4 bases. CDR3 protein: CASSHSAGGGLGETQYF. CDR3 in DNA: TGCGCCAGCAGCCATTCAGCGGGAGGGGGGTTAGGAGAGACCCAGTACTTC.

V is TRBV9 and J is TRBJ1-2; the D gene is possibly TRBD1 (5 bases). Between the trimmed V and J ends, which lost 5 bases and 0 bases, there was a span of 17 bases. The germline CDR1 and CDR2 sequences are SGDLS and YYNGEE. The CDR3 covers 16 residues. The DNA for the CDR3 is TGTGCCAGCAGGGCAGGCGTGGGGCCAGCTAACTATGGCTACACCTTC. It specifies CASRAGVGPANYGYTF.

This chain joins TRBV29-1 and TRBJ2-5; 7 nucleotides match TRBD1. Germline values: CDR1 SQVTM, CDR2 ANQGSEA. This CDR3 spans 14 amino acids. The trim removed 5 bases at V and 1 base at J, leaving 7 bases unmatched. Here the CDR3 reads CSVILGQSQETQYF. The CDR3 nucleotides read TGCAGCGTTATCCTGGGACAGTCCCAAGAGACCCAGTACTTC.

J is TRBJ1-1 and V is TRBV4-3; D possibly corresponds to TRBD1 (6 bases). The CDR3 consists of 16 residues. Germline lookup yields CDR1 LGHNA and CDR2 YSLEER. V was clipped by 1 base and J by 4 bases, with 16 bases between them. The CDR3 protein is CASSQAHLGARTEAFF. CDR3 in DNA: TGCGCCAGCAGCCAAGCTCACCTGGGGGCGCGCACTGAAGCTTTCTTT.

The CDR3 sequence is CASIPSGGLYRATEAFF. CDR3 DNA: TGTGCCAGCATCCCCTCTGGGGGCCTGTACAGGGCCACTGAAGCTTTCTTT. This sequence joins TRBV5-4 and TRBJ1-1, with a possible D match to TRBD1 (6 bases). Germline V gene lookup returns CDR1 SGHNT and CDR2 YYREEE (reference sequence). This CDR3 has 17 residues. Trimming cost V 6 bases and J 4 bases, with 25 bases left between them. Filled out from reference TRBV5-4 and TRBJ1-1, the complete variable domain reads ETGVTQSPTHLIKTRGQQVTLRCSSQSGHNTVSWYQQALGQGPQFIFQYYREEENGRGNFPPRFSGLQFPNYSSELNVNALELDDSALYLCASIPSGGLYRATEAFFGQGTRLTVV.

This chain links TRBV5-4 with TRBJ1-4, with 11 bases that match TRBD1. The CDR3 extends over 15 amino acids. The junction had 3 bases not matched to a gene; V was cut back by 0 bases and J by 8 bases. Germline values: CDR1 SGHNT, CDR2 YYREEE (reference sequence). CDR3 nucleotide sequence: TGTGCCAGCAGCTTGGACGGACAGGGGGCGGAAAAACTGTTTTTT. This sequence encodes CASSLDGQGAEKLFF.

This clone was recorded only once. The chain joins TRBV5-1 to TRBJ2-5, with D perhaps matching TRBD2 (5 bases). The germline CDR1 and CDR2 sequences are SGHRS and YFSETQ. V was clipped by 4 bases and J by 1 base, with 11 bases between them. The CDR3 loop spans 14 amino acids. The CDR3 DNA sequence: TGCGCCAGCAGCCCAGGACTTCCCCAAGAGACCCAGTACTTC. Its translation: CASSPGLPQETQYF.

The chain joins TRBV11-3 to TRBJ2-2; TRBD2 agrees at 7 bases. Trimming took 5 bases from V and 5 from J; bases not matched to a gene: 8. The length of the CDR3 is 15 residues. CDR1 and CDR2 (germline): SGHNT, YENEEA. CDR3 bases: TGTGCCAGCAGCCCTGGGGGAGGGCGGACCGGGGAGCTGTTTTTT. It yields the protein CASSPGGGRTGELFF.

For the CDR3, the DNA is TGCAGCGTTGAATCTCCCCAGACTCCCCAGGGGTCTGGAAACACCATATATTTT. It specifies CSVESPQTPQGSGNTIYF. The chain recombines TRBV29-1 with TRBJ1-3, with D possibly TRBD1 on 6 matching bases. The CDR3 is made up of 18 amino acids. Looked up from germline, CDR1 is SQVTM and CDR2 is ANQGSEA. The V end lost 2 bases, the J end lost 1 base, and 21 bases lay between the germline ends. The full variable domain, rest sourced from reference TRBV29-1 and TRBJ1-3, is SAVISQKPSRDICQRGTSLTIQCQVDSQVTMMFWYRQQPGQSLTLIATANQGSEATYESGFVIDKFPISRPNLTFSTLTVSNMSPEDSSIYLCSVESPQTPQGSGNTIYFGEGSWLTVV.

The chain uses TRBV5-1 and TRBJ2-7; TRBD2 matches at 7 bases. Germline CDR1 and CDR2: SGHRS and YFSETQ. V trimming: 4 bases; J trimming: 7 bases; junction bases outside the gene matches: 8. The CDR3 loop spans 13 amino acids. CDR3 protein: CASSTQPGGEQYF. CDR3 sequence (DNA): TGCGCCAGCAGCACCCAGCCCGGGGGGGAGCAGTACTTC.

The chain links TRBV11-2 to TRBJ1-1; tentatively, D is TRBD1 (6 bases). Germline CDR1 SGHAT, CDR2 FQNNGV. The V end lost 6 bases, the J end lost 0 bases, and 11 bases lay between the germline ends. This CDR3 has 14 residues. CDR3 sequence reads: CASRMTGVNTEAFF. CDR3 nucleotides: TGTGCCAGCAGAATGACAGGAGTGAACACTGAAGCTTTCTTT.

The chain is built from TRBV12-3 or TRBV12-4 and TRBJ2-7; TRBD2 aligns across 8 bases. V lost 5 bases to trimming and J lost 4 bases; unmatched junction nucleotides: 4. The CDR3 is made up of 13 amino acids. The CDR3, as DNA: TGTGCCAGCAGTACGGGGGGGGTATACGAGCAGTACTTC. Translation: CASSTGGVYEQYF.

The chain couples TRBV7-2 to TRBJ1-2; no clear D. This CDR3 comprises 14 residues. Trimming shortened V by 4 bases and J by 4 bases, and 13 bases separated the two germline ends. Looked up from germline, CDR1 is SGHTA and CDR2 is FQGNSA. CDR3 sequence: CASSSGPGSYGYTF. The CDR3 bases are TGTGCCAGCAGCTCTGGGCCGGGGAGCTATGGCTACACCTTC.

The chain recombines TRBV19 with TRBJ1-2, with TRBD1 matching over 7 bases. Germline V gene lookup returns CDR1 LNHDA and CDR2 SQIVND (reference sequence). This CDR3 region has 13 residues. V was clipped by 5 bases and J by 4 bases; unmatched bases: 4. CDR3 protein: CASSERQGYGYTF. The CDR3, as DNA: TGTGCCAGTAGTGAACGACAGGGCTATGGCTACACCTTC.

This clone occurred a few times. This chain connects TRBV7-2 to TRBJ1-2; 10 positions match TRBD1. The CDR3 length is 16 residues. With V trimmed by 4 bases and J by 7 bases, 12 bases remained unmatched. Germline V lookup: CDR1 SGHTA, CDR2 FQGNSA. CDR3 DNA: TGTGCCAGCAGCTCAACGTCCGGGACAGGGGCGCGTGGCTACACCTTC. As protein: CASSSTSGTGARGYTF.